Listed here are 19 T cell receptor beta chains from one sample, sequenced in a study of T cells in Graves' hyperthyroidism and ophthalmopathy. Regions amplified from RNA transcripts were the TCR beta CDR3 regions. Carried out on the TCR CDR3, a first-round RT-PCR used the HTBI primer set. Via MiXCR, TCRdb re-called the multiplex PCR reads, giving one row per CDR3 protein. The table lists about 360,000 distinct CDR3 sequences, 13% of them singletons. Sequenced sample: blood. The receptors shown here come from a man aged 30 to 39 with Graves' hyperthyroidism that later progressed to Graves' ophthalmopathy.

This clonotype showed up just a few times. The chain carries TRBV12-3 or TRBV12-4 and TRBJ2-1, with a tentative D call TRBD1 (6 bases). This CDR3 spans 12 amino acids. Trimming stripped 7 bases from V and 7 bases from J, with 11 bases between. CDR3 protein: CASTSQGNEQFF. CDR3 DNA sequence: TGTGCCAGCACCTCGCAGGGGAATGAGCAGTTCTTC.

The chain combines TRBV20-1 with TRBJ2-7; 7 bases line up with TRBD1. There are 14 residues in the CDR3. Unmatched junction bases numbered 13, after V lost 6 bases and J lost 5 bases. The germline V gene has CDR1 DFQATT and CDR2 SNEGSKA (reference sequence). The CDR3 region is CSATPTGLFDEQYF. In DNA, the CDR3 is TGCAGTGCCACCCCGACAGGGCTGTTCGACGAGCAGTACTTC.

The chain joins TRBV5-1 to TRBJ2-7; 12 nucleotides agree with TRBD1. Germline loops: CDR1 SGHRS, CDR2 YFSETQ. The CDR3 totals 20 residues. V lost 0 bases to trimming and J lost 0 bases; unmatched junction nucleotides: 13. The CDR3 nucleotides read TGCGCCAGCAGCTTGGTCCCGGGACAGGGGGCCTCACAGAGCTCCTACGAGCAGTACTTC. Its translation is CASSLVPGQGASQSSYEQYF.

With regard to this clonotype: Being one base from a much bigger clone, this may be a read error. The missing conserved phenylalanine or tryptophan at the end of this CDR3 makes a read error likely. The chain couples TRBV30 to TRBJ2-3; tentatively, D is TRBD2 (5 bases). Trimming pared 1 base from V and 4 bases from J, leaving 12 bases between. The CDR3 runs 14 residues. Germline-derived CDR1 and CDR2 are GTSNPN and SVGIG (reference sequence). CDR3 protein: CAWSGLARADTQYL. CDR3 DNA sequence: TGTGCCTGGAGTGGGTTAGCGAGGGCAGATACGCAGTATCTT.

This clonotype was picked up many times. The V and J genes are TRBV6-1 and TRBJ2-7, with no clear D. This CDR3 has 13 amino acids. Between the trimmed V and J ends, which lost 8 bases and 3 bases, there was a span of 14 bases. Germline CDR1 reads MNHNS; CDR2 reads SASEGT. Here the CDR3 DNA reads TGTGCCAGCGGTCCCGACGGAATCTACGAGCAGTACTTC. This sequence encodes CASGPDGIYEQYF.

This clonotype was detected many times. The chain employs TRBV12-3 or TRBV12-4 and TRBJ1-4, with D perhaps matching TRBD1 (6 bases). This CDR3 spans 14 amino acids. Trimming removed 5 bases from V and 3 bases from J, with 10 bases in between. The CDR3 loop reads CASSPGHSNEKLFF. The CDR3 region has the DNA TGTGCCAGCAGTCCGGGACACTCTAATGAAAAACTGTTTTTT.

This chain joins TRBV28 and TRBJ2-7; D perhaps matches TRBD1 (6 bases). The CDR3 extends over 14 amino acids. V shed 5 bases and J shed 6 bases, with 17 bases lying between them. Germline CDR1 is MDHEN and CDR2 is SYDVKM. The CDR3 DNA reads as TGTGCCAGCAGTCCAAATGAGGGGGTGGTCGAGCAGTACTTC. Its protein product is CASSPNEGVVEQYF.

In this sample, this clonotype turned up a few times. CDR3 residues: CASSPLAGAPSTQYF. CDR3 sequence (DNA): TGTGCCAGCAGTCCCCTAGCGGGGGCCCCCAGTACGCAGTATTTT. The chain has TRBV6-1 and TRBJ2-3; 10 bases are shared with TRBD2. Germline values: CDR1 MNHNS, CDR2 SASEGT. J was trimmed by 8 bases and V by 5 bases; bases with no gene match: 10. CDR3 size: 15 residues.

This clonotype has only one observation. This chain uses TRBV5-5 with TRBJ1-3; D unclear. This CDR3 has 15 amino acids. V was pared by 4 bases and J by 0 bases, with 11 bases between. In germline, CDR1 is SGHKS, CDR2 YYEKEE (reference sequence). The CDR3 nucleotides are TGTGCCAGCAGCCGTGACGGTAACTCTGGAAACACCATATATTTT. Amino acid sequence: CASSRDGNSGNTIYF.

A word on this clonotype: The junction does not match germline at one end; this may be a read error. The chain recombines TRBV9 with TRBJ1-2; TRBD1 matches 7 bases. CDR3 length equals 17 residues. Germline V gene data show CDR1 as SGDLS and CDR2 as YYNGEE. The CDR3 region is CASSPRDSYRGNYDYTF. CDR3 bases: TGTGCCAGCAGCCCCCGGGACAGCTATAGGGGTAACTATGACTACACCTTC.

The table lists this clonotype with many counts. The J gene is TRBJ1-1, the V gene TRBV12-3 or TRBV12-4; possibly TRBD1 for D (6 bases). The V and J ends lost 3 bases and 0 bases respectively, with 11 bases between them. The CDR3 totals 15 residues. The CDR3 DNA sequence: TGTGCCAGCAGTTTCAGGGGTCAACTGAACACTGAAGCTTTCTTT. Translation: CASSFRGQLNTEAFF.

V is TRBV20-1 and J is TRBJ2-7, with D possibly called TRBD1 or TRBD2 (6 bases each). The CDR3 covers 18 residues. The germline V gene has CDR1 DFQATT and CDR2 SNEGSKA (reference sequence). V was pared by 2 bases and J by 6 bases, with 29 bases between. The CDR3 loop is CSARMRGDPATSRGEQYF. The CDR3 bases are TGCAGTGCTAGAATGAGGGGGGATCCCGCAACATCCAGGGGCGAGCAGTACTTC.

This clonotype was recorded at least ten times. The rearrangement links TRBV5-1 to TRBJ2-1; D not resolved. The V end was cut by 0 bases, the J end by 8 bases, with 9 bases between. This CDR3 is 13 amino acids long. Germline V gene data show CDR1 as SGHRS and CDR2 as YFSETQ. Here the CDR3 reads CASSLVARDEQFF. CDR3 DNA sequence: TGCGCCAGCAGCTTGGTAGCTAGGGATGAGCAGTTCTTC. Full variable domain (remainder filled in from reference TRBV5-1 and TRBJ2-1): KAGVTQTPRYLIKTRGQQVTLSCSPISGHRSVSWYQQTPGQGLQFLFEYFSETQRNKGNFPGRFSGRQFSNSRSEMNVSTLELGDSALYLCASSLVARDEQFFGPGTRLTVL.

This clonotype was counted many times. The CDR3 reads CASSPQGWASPLHF. Written as DNA, the CDR3 is TGTGCCAGCAGCCCCCAGGGTTGGGCTTCACCCCTCCACTTT. J is TRBJ1-6 and V is TRBV11-2, with D possibly TRBD1 on 5 matching bases. Trimming took off 5 bases at V and 9 bases at J, with 14 bases between the two ends. CDR3 length: 14 residues. Germline loops: CDR1 SGHAT, CDR2 FQNNGV.

This clonotype was picked up many times. The J gene is TRBJ2-2, the V gene TRBV12-3 or TRBV12-4; weak D call: TRBD2 (6 bases). Trimming cost V 2 bases and J 11 bases, with 9 bases left between them. The CDR3 runs to 12 residues. Here the CDR3 DNA reads TGTGCCAGCAGTTTATGGAGGGGAGAGCTGTTTTTT. It encodes CASSLWRGELFF.

This clonotype was counted only a few times. This rearrangement joins TRBV5-1 to TRBJ2-2; D not resolved. The V end lost 0 bases, the J end lost 1 base, and 4 bases lay between the germline ends. This CDR3 is built from 14 residues. Germline CDR1 and CDR2: SGHRS and YFSETQ. The CDR3 sequence: CASSLEQNTGELFF. CDR3 DNA: TGCGCCAGCAGCTTGGAGCAGAACACCGGGGAGCTGTTTTTT.

Many counts were recorded for this clonotype. CDR3 protein: CASSSGTGSDTQYF. CDR3 sequence (DNA): TGTGCCAGCAGTTCTGGGACAGGCAGTGATACGCAGTATTTT. The V and J genes are TRBV6-1 and TRBJ2-3; 8 nucleotides agree with TRBD1. This CDR3 has 14 amino acids. CDR1 is MNHNS and CDR2 is SASEGT in the germline V gene. After removal of 5 bases from V and 6 bases from J, the junction contained 7 bases not matched to a gene.

This clonotype was counted a few times. The rearrangement joins TRBV5-6 to TRBJ2-1; D possibly matches TRBD1 or TRBD2 (5 bases each). V was clipped by 4 bases and J by 0 bases, with 11 bases between them. The CDR3 is made up of 15 amino acids. The germline V gene has CDR1 SGHDT and CDR2 YYEEEE. The DNA of the CDR3 is TGTGCCAGCAGCCCTGGTGGGACCTCCTACAATGAGCAGTTCTTC. This translates into CASSPGGTSYNEQFF.

This clonotype has more than one count but fewer than ten. This may arise from a read error, as a much more abundant clone is one base away. This chain joins TRBV9 and TRBJ1-1; D unclear. V lost 0 bases, J lost 2 bases, and 5 bases lay in between. Germline V gene lookup returns CDR1 SGDLS and CDR2 YYNGEE. CDR3 length: 13 residues. The CDR3 here is CASSVVSNTEAFF. The CDR3 nucleotides are TGTGCCAGCAGCGTAGTCAGTAACACTGAAGCTTTCTTT.